Listed below are T cell receptor beta chains from one sample, sequenced in a study of blood T cell repertoires in COVID-19. Profiling relied on immunoSEQ multiplex PCR, and the TCRdb table lists in-frame clones only, not all of them. The data show 55,000 to 70,000 clones, 88% seen once. The sample consisted of PBMCs or T cells enriched from blood (not recorded which). These TCRs come from a woman in her forties who had recovered from COVID-19. Both conserved end residues are part of each CDR3. The size of a clone is reported for some rows only, either as once, few or many, or as a class for expanded clones.

clone_size j_call v_call cdr3_aa
NA TRBJ1-4 TRBV27 CATKQGAHHEKLFF
many TRBJ1-2 TRBV7-9 CASSLGSANYGYTF
NA TRBJ2-7 TRBV7-6 CASSLGQIYEQYF
NA TRBJ2-3 TRBV6-4 CASSGDRETDTQYF
NA TRBJ2-1 TRBV6-4 CASSPGLVVLNEQFF
NA TRBJ2-7 TRBV27 CASSLRTGTYEQYF
NA TRBJ2-5 TRBV5-1 CASSPRVAGPQETQYF
NA TRBJ1-2 TRBV11-2 CASSLGLHRSF
once TRBJ1-2 TRBV6-4 CASSKYNGQGNGYTF
NA TRBJ1-1 TRBV4-1 CASSQDQEAFF
NA TRBJ2-1 TRBV5-1 CASNWGGLNEQFF
NA TRBJ1-4 TRBV9 CASSVGTATNEKLFF
NA TRBJ1-5 TRBV3-1/TRBV3-2 CASSHEGAGQPQHF
NA TRBJ2-5 TRBV11-1 CASSSSGYFQETQYF
once TRBJ2-2 TRBV10-1 CATTNSLGTGELFF
NA TRBJ1-1 TRBV12-3/TRBV12-4 CASIRGGAPEAFF
NA TRBJ2-3 TRBV19 CASSRPLAVGSGDTQYF
NA TRBJ1-2 TRBV3-1/TRBV3-2 CASSQVLSTPNYGYTF
NA TRBJ2-5 TRBV5-1 CASSRLGAGGQETQYF
NA TRBJ2-2 TRBV19 CASSIRGNTGELFF
NA TRBJ2-2 TRBV25-1 CASSPGRGFGELFF
NA TRBJ2-1 TRBV19 CASSIGTSGGREQFF
NA TRBJ2-7 TRBV5-4 CASSLGRAYEQYF
NA TRBJ1-6 TRBV19 CASSIQGGSYNSPLHF
NA TRBJ1-2 TRBV27 CASSPRTGGLYGYTF
NA TRBJ1-2 TRBV2 CASVRLGKGDGYTF
NA TRBJ2-3 TRBV4-1 CASSHPRAGEGRDTQYF
NA TRBJ1-3 TRBV3-1/TRBV3-2 CASSHQRQGGAPGNTIYF
NA TRBJ2-1 TRBV6-5 CASRASGNNEQFF
NA TRBJ2-7 TRBV7-9 CASSRRTVSGEQYF
NA TRBJ2-7 TRBV11-3 CASSLGGSYEQYF
NA TRBJ1-1 TRBV3-1/TRBV3-2 CASSRRTGSNTEAFF
NA TRBJ1-5 TRBV4-1 CASSQGGGHNQPQHF
NA TRBJ1-2 TRBV27 CASTPRGNYGYTF
NA TRBJ2-7 TRBV5-1 CASSPRDKGAYEQYF
NA TRBJ1-2 TRBV10-3 CAIGEGQGEPLYGYTF
NA TRBJ2-7 TRBV5-4 CASSSGLAYEQYF
NA TRBJ2-5 TRBV28 CASRPPTTGPGYQETQYF
NA TRBJ2-3 TRBV7-2 CASSLSSGGSDTQYF
NA TRBJ1-2 TRBV3-1/TRBV3-2 CASSPRGYRGNYGYTF
NA TRBJ2-1 TRBV5-1 CASSYTLAGGNNEQFF
NA TRBJ2-1 TRBV5-1 CASSLDLAGANNEQFF
NA TRBJ2-2 TRBV4-1 CASSHTPRGPSGELFF
NA TRBJ2-1 TRBV5-1 CASSGSGGRNNEQFF
few TRBJ2-7 TRBV5-4 CASSFGPGGYEQYF